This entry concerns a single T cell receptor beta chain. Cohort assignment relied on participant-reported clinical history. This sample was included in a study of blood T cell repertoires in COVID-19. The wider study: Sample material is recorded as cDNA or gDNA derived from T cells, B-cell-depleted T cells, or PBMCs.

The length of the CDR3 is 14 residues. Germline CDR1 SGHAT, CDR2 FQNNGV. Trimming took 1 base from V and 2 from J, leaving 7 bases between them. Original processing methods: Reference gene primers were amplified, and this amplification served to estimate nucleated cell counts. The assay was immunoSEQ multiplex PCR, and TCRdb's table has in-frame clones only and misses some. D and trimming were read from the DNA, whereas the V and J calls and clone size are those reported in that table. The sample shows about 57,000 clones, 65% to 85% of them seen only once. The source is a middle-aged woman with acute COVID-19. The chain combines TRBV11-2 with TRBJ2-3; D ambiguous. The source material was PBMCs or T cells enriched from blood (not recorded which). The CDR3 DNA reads TGTGCCAGCAGCTTAGTATTACTCACAGATACGCAGTATTTT. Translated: CASSLVLLTDTQYF.